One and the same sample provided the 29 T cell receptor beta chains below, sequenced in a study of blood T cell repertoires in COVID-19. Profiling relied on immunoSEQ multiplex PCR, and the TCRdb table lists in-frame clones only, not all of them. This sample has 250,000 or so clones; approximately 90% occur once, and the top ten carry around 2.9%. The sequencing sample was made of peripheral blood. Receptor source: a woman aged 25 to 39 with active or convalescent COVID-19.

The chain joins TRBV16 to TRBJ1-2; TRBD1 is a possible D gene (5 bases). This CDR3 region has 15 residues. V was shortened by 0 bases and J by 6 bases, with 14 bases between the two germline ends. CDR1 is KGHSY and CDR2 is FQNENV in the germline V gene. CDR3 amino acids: CASSQSLAGFDGYTF. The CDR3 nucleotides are TGTGCCAGCAGCCAATCTTTGGCAGGGTTTGATGGCTACACCTTC.

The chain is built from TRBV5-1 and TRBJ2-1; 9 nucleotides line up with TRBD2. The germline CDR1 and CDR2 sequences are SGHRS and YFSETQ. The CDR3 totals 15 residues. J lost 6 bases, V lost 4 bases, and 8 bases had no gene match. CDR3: CASSQRGSGGNEQFF. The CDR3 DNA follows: TGCGCCAGCAGCCAACGCGGTAGCGGGGGCAATGAGCAGTTCTTC.

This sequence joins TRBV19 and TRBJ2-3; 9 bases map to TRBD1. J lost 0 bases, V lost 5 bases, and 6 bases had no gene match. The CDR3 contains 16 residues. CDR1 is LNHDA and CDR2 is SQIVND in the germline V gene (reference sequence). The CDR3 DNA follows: TGTGCCAGTAGTTTCGGGACAGGGCAAAGCACAGATACGCAGTATTTT. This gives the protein CASSFGTGQSTDTQYF.

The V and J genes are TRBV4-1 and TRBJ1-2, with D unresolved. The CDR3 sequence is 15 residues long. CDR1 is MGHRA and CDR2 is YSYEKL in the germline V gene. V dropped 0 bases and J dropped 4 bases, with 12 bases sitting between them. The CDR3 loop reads CASSQDLGMAYGYTF. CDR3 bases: TGCGCCAGCAGCCAAGACCTAGGCATGGCCTATGGCTACACCTTC.

The CDR3 loop is CASSQENTEAFF. The CDR3 bases are TGTGCCAGCAGCCAGGAGAACACTGAAGCTTTCTTT. V usage is TRBV7-9 and J usage is TRBJ1-1; no clear D. V was shortened by 5 bases and J by 1 base, with 5 bases between the two germline ends. Germline CDR1 and CDR2: SEHNR and FQNEAQ (reference sequence). The CDR3 length is 12 residues.

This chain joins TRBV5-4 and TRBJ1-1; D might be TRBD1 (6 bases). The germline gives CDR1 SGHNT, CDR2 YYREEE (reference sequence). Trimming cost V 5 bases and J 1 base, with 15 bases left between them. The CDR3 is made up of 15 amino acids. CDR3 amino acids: CASRLAVGGNTEAFF. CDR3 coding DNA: TGTGCCAGCAGGCTCGCTGTAGGGGGGAACACTGAAGCTTTCTTT. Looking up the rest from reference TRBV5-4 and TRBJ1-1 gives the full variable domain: ETGVTQSPTHLIKTRGQQVTLRCSSQSGHNTVSWYQQALGQGPQFIFQYYREEENGRGNFPPRFSGLQFPNYSSELNVNALELDDSALYLCASRLAVGGNTEAFFGQGTRLTVV.

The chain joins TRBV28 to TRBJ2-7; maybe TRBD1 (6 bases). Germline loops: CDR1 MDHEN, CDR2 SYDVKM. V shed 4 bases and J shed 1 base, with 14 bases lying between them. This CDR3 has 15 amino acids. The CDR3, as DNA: TGTGCCAGCAGTTCCGCAGGGGTTGATTCCTACGAGCAGTACTTC. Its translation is CASSSAGVDSYEQYF.

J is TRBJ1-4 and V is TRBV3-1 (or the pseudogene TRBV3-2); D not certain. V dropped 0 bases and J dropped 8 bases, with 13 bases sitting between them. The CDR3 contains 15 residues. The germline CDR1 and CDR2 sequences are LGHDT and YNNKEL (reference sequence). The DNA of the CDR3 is TGTGCCAGCAGCCAAGATACTTGGAGTAAAGAAAAACTGTTTTTT. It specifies CASSQDTWSKEKLFF.

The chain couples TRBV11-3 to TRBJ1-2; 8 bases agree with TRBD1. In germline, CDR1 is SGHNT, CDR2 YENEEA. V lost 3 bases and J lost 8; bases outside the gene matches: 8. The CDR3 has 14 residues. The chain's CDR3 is CASSLTEDREGYTF. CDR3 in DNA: TGTGCCAGCAGCTTGACGGAGGACAGGGAAGGCTACACCTTC.

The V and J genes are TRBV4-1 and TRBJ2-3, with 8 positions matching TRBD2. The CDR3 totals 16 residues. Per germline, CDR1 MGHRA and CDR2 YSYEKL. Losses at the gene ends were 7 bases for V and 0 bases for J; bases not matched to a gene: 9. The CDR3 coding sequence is TGCGCCAGCACTCTCGGGGGGGTAGCTAGCACAGATACGCAGTATTTT. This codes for CASTLGGVASTDTQYF.

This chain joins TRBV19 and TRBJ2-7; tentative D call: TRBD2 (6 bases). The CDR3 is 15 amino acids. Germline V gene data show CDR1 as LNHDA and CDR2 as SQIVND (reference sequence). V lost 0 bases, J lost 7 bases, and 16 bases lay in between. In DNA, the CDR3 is TGTGCCAGTAGTATAGACCTCCTGTCCGCGGGGGAGCAGTACTTC. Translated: CASSIDLLSAGEQYF.

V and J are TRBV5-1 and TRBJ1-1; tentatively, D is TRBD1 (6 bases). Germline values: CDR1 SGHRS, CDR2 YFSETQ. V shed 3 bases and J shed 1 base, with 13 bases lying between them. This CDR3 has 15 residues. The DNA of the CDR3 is TGCGCCAGCAGCTCGGGTCCACAGGGGAACACTGAAGCTTTCTTT. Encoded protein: CASSSGPQGNTEAFF.

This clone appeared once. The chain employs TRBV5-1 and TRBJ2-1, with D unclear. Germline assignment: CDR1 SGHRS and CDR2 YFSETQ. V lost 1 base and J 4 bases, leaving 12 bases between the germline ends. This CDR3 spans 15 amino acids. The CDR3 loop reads CASSLSDPIYNEQFF. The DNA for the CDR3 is TGCGCCAGCAGCTTGTCAGATCCGATTTACAATGAGCAGTTCTTC.

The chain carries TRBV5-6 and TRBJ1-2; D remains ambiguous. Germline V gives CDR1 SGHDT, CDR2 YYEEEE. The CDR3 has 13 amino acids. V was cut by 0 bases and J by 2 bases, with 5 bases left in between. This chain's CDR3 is CASSLGRNYGYTF. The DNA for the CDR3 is TGTGCCAGCAGCTTGGGGAGGAACTATGGCTACACCTTC.

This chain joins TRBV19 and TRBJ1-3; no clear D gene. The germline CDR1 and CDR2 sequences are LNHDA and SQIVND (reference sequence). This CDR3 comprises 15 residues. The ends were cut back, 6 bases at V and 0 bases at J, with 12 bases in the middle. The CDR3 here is CASRRAANSGNTIYF. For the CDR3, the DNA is TGTGCCAGTAGAAGAGCGGCTAACTCTGGAAACACCATATATTTT.

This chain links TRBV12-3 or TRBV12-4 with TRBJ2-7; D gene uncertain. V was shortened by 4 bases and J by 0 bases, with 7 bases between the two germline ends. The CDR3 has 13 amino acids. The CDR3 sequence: CASSSYNSYEQYF. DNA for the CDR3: TGTGCCAGCAGTTCGTACAACTCCTACGAGCAGTACTTC.

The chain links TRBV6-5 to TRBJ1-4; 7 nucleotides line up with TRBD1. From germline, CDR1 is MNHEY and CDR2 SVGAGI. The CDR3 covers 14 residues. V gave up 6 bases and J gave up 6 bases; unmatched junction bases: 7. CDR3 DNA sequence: TGTGCCAGCAGCGCGGACAGGACCTATGAAAAACTGTTTTTT. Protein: CASSADRTYEKLFF.

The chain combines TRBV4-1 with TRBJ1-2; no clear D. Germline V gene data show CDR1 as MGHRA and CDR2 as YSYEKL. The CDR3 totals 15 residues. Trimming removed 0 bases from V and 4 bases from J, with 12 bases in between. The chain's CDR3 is CASSQEPSASYGYTF. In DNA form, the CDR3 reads TGCGCCAGCAGCCAAGAGCCTAGCGCCAGCTATGGCTACACCTTC.

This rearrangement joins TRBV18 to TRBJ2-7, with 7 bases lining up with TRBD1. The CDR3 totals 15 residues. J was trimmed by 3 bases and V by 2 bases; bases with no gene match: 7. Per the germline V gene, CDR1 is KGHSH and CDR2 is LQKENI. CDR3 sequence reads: CASSPEQGPHYEQYF. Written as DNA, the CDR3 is TGTGCCAGCTCACCAGAACAGGGGCCCCACTACGAGCAGTACTTC.

CDR3 sequence reads: CASSQDRGGNQPQHF. In DNA, the CDR3 is TGTGCCAGCAGCCAGGACAGGGGTGGCAATCAGCCCCAGCATTTT. This sequence joins TRBV14 and TRBJ1-5; TRBD1 matches at 9 bases. There are 15 residues in the CDR3. The junction had 2 bases not matched to a gene; V was cut back by 3 bases and J by 2 bases. Germline loops: CDR1 SGHDN, CDR2 FVKESK.

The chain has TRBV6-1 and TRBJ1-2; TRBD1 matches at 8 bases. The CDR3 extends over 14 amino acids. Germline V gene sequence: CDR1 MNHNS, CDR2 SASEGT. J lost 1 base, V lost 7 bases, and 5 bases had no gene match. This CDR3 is CASNKQGVNYGYTF. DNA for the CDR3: TGTGCCAGCAACAAACAGGGGGTTAACTATGGCTACACCTTC.

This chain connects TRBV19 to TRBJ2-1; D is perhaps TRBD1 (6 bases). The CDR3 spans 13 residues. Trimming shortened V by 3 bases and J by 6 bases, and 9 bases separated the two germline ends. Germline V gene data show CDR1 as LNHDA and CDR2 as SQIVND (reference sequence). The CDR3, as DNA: TGTGCCAGTAGTATTGGGACAATCAATGAGCAGTTCTTC. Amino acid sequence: CASSIGTINEQFF. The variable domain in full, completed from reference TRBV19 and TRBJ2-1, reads DGGITQSPKYLFRKEGQNVTLSCEQNLNHDAMYWYRQDPGQGLRLIYYSQIVNDFQKGDIAEGYSVSREKKESFPLTVTSAQKNPTAFYLCASSIGTINEQFFGPGTRLTVL.

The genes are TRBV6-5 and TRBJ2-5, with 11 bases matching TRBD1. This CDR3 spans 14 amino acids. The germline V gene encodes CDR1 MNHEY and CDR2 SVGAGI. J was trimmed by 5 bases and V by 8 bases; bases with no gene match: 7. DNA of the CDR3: TGTGCCAGCTCTAGGACAGGGGGCCGGGAGACCCAGTACTTC. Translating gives CASSRTGGRETQYF.

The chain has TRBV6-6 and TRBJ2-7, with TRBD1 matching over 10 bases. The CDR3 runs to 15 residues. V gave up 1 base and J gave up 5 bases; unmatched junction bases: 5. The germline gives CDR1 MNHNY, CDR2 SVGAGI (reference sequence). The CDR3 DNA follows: TGTGCCAGCAGTTACTATGGGACAGGGGTGGACGAGCAGTACTTC. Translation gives CASSYYGTGVDEQYF.

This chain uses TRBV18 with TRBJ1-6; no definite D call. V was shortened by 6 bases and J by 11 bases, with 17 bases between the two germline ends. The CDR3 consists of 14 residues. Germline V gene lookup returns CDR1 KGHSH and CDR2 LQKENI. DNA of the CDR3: TGTGCCAGCTCGCCCCTCGGATCGACTGCACCCCTCCACTTT. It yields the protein CASSPLGSTAPLHF.

Written as DNA, the CDR3 is TGTGCCACCGGTGAGGGGGGGAGAGAGACCCAGTACTTC. It is translated as CATGEGGRETQYF. The chain uses TRBV15 and TRBJ2-5; the D gene is possibly TRBD2 (7 bases). Germline assignment: CDR1 LNHNV and CDR2 YYDKDF (reference sequence). Trimming removed 8 bases at V and 4 bases at J, with 14 bases between. The CDR3 length is 13 residues.

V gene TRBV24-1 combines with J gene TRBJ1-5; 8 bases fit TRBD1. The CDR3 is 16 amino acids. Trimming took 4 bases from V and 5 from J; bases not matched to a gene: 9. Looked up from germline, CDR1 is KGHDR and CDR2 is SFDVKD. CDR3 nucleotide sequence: TGTGCCACCAGTGACTCCCAGGGGGCAGTCTATCAGCCCCAGCATTTT. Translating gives CATSDSQGAVYQPQHF.

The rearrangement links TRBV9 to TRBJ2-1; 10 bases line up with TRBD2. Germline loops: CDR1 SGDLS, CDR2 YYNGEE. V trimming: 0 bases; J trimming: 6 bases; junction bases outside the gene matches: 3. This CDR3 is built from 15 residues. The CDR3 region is CASSVVSGGSNEQFF. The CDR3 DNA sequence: TGTGCCAGCAGCGTAGTTAGCGGGGGGTCCAATGAGCAGTTCTTC. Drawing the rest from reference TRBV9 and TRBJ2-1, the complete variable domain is DSGVTQTPKHLITATGQRVTLRCSPRSGDLSVYWYQQSLDQGLQFLIQYYNGEERAKGNILERFSAQQFPDLHSELNLSSLELGDSALYFCASSVVSGGSNEQFFGPGTRLTVL.

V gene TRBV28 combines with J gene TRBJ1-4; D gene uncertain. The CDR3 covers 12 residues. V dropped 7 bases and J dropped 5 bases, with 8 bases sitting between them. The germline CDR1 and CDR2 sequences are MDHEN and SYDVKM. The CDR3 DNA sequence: TGTGCCAGCAACCAGGTGAATGAAAAACTGTTTTTT. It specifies CASNQVNEKLFF.